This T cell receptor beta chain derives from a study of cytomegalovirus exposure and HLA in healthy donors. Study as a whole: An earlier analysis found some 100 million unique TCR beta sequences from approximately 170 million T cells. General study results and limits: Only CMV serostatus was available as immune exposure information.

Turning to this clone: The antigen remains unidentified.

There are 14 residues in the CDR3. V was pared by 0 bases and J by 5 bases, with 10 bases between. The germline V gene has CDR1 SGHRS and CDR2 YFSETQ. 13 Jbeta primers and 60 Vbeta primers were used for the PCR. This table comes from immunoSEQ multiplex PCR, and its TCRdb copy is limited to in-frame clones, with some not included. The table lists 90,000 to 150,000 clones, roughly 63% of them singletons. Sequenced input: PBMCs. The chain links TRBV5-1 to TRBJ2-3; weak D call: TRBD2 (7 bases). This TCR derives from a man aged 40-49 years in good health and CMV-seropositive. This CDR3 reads CASSLEGGGDTQYF. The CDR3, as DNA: TGCGCCAGCAGCTTGGAGGGGGGGGGAGATACGCAGTATTTT.